The sequence of this TCR beta chain was determined in a study of blood T cells in healthy people across ages. Study background: Researchers report that template switching captured about one barcoded beta molecule per two T cells.

Germline CDR1 is LGHDT and CDR2 is YNNKEL (reference sequence). Trimming cost V 1 base and J 8 bases, with 11 bases left between them. The CDR3 has 13 amino acids. Study-wide points: Older age coincided with a roughly linear decline in TCR beta diversity per million T cells.

Each sample yielded at least 6.5 million isolated PBMCs. Then a second PCR, running about 7 to 11 cycles, was carried out with a sample-barcoded 5' primer and a J-beta primer mix. TCRdb processed the 5' RACE reads anew with MiXCR; each CDR3 protein has one entry. Found here are roughly 790,000 distinct CDR3 sequences, roughly 45% of them singletons; the top ten hold 20% to 25%. Of note for this clonotype: What it binds is unknown.

This clonotype originated in a woman aged 55-70 years in good health. The chain is built from TRBV3-1 and TRBJ1-2, with D possibly matching TRBD1 (5 bases). Sequenced material: blood. The CDR3 here is CASSQVREGGYTF. The CDR3 DNA is TGTGCCAGCAGCCAAGTCAGGGAAGGAGGCTACACCTTC.